The 6 T cell receptor beta chains presented below share a single source sample, sequenced in a study of beta chain features in type 1 diabetes. These TCRs are of unknown antigen specificity. Expressed TCRB transcripts were sequenced, since all the RNA that had been isolated was reverse transcribed. The assay was immunoSEQ multiplex PCR, and TCRdb's table has in-frame clones only and misses some. The data hold about 170,000 clones, with less than 9.5% observed a single time. Study outcomes and limitations: In all four CD4+ subsets, TCRB CDR3 length was significantly, moderately reduced in type 1 diabetes.

The sequencing input was central memory CD4+ T cells from blood. These receptors all come from a woman between 35 and 50 years old with type 1 diabetes.

This clone came up many times. The rearrangement links TRBV7-2 to TRBJ2-1; 9 nucleotides match TRBD2. V trimming: 1 base; J trimming: 2 bases; junction bases outside the gene matches: 3. This CDR3 spans 16 amino acids. Germline lookup yields CDR1 SGHTA and CDR2 FQGNSA. CDR3 sequence (DNA): TGTGCCAGCAGCTTAGACTCTAGCGGGGCCTACAATGAGCAGTTCTTC. This encodes CASSLDSSGAYNEQFF.

This clone showed up just a few times. The V call is TRBV30, the J call TRBJ2-2; TRBD2 aligns across 8 bases. Germline V CDR1 and CDR2: GTSNPN, SVGIG (reference sequence). The CDR3 contains 12 residues. CDR3 loop: CAVAGNTGELFF. The CDR3 coding sequence is TGTGCAGTAGCGGGAAACACCGGGGAGCTGTTTTTT.

A few counts support this clone. This sequence joins TRBV28 and TRBJ1-5, with 9 bases matching TRBD1. The CDR3 loop spans 15 amino acids. The germline V gene has CDR1 MDHEN and CDR2 SYDVKM. With V trimmed by 6 bases and J by 4 bases, 7 bases remained unmatched. CDR3 DNA: TGTGCCAGCAGACGGGAGGACAGGGGTAATCAGCCCCAGCATTTT. Protein sequence: CASRREDRGNQPQHF.

The chain has TRBV30 and TRBJ2-3; a weak D match, TRBD1 (5 bases). V was shortened by 1 base and J by 2 bases, with 10 bases between the two germline ends. From germline, CDR1 is GTSNPN and CDR2 SVGIG (reference sequence). The CDR3 sequence is 14 residues long. The CDR3 nucleotides read TGTGCCTGGAGTGAGGGGATATACACAGATACGCAGTATTTT. It is translated as CAWSEGIYTDTQYF.

Only a few counts were recorded for this clone. The V and J genes are TRBV6-5 and TRBJ1-4; tentative D call: TRBD1 (5 bases). Deletions cut 0 bases from V and 8 bases from J, with 10 bases between. Germline CDR1 and CDR2: MNHEY and SVGAGI. The CDR3 spans 14 residues. In DNA, the CDR3 is TGTGCCAGCAGTTACTCGGTCGCAGGGGAAAAACTGTTTTTT. Residues: CASSYSVAGEKLFF.

J is TRBJ1-1 and V is TRBV6-6, with D uncertain. Trimming shortened V by 0 bases and J by 7 bases, and 6 bases separated the two germline ends. The CDR3 covers 12 residues. Germline assignment: CDR1 MNHNY and CDR2 SVGAGI (reference sequence). The CDR3 coding sequence is TGTGCCAGCAGTTACTCTGTTATTGAAGCTTTCTTT. It translates to CASSYSVIEAFF.